The present entry profiles one T cell receptor (beta chain) with its context. Antigen: not known. The CDR3 covers 13 residues. The ends were cut back, 7 bases at V and 7 bases at J, with 11 bases in the middle. Germline CDR1 and CDR2: SNHLY and FYNNEI. The method was immunoSEQ multiplex PCR; TCRdb's version includes in-frame clones alone and lacks a portion of them. The repertoire holds some 150,000 clones, with 90% as singletons. The data originate from a study of T cell responses to AZD1222 COVID-19 vaccine. General observations from the study: Unmutated variant regions reportedly attract nearly half of all spike-specific TCRs. Baseline serology detected seropositivity in only a handful of AZD1222 recipients.

The sequence derives from an adult in good health. The chain links TRBV2 to TRBJ1-6; D may be TRBD1 (6 bases). This specimen was peripheral blood, taken on day 0 of AZD1222 vaccination. The CDR3 loop is CASTLQGNSPLHF. In nucleotides, the CDR3 is TGTGCCAGCACCCTACAGGGCAATTCACCCCTCCACTTT.